This T cell receptor (beta chain) was captured in a study of somatic mutations in cytotoxic T cells in rheumatoid arthritis. Regarding the study as a whole: The slight TRBV07 underrepresentation in rheumatoid arthritis patients received no adjustment for multiple comparisons. Nobody knew which antigens the expanded CD8+ clones targeted. Greater age accompanied higher CD8+ clonality in rheumatoid arthritis patients, a pattern that was absent in healthy controls.

In the authors' methods: Patient CD8+ clones above 1% seldom matched published virus-specific TCRB sequences. The method was immunoSEQ multiplex PCR; TCRdb's version includes in-frame clones alone and lacks a portion of them. That table is the source of V, J and clone size, and D and trimming were worked out from the DNA. The sample carries over 3,000 clones, over 80% recorded once. Germline assignment: CDR1 SGHVS and CDR2 FNYEAQ. Trimming cost V 4 bases and J 1 base, with 14 bases left between them. The CDR3 contains 15 residues. Concerning this clone: Its antigen remains unidentified.

This chain links TRBV7-6 with TRBJ2-7; the D gene is possibly TRBD2 (6 bases). The TCR sequence derives from a man between 45 and 60 years old with rheumatoid arthritis. Input material: CD8+ T cells sorted from blood. The DNA of the CDR3 is TGTGCCAGCAGCTCACCGGGACTGGGATCCTACGAGCAGTACTTC. Protein product: CASSSPGLGSYEQYF.